The sequence of this T cell receptor (beta chain) was determined in a study of beta chain features in type 1 diabetes. Study details: The patient and healthy donor groups were comparable for age, gender and cell yields. Cells sorted and examined across all samples totaled roughly 100,000,000.

Of the isolated RNA, all was reverse transcribed, and so the sequenced material was expressed TCRB transcripts. This table comes from immunoSEQ multiplex PCR, and its TCRdb copy is limited to in-frame clones, with some not included. In the table there are a few hundred thousand clones, roughly 16% of which are singletons. Study-level points and caveats: Reduced insertions and increased deletions marked VDJ junctions in type 1 diabetes patients. Among patients with Type 1 diabetes, TCRB CDR3s were moderately but significantly shorter in every one of the four CD4+ subsets.

This clone was seen more than once but under ten times. The antigen is not known. The CDR3 totals 13 residues. Germline-derived CDR1 and CDR2 are MNHNY and SVGAGI (reference sequence). The V and J ends lost 0 bases and 8 bases respectively, with 10 bases between them. The source of this sequence is a woman under 30 in good health. Material: naive CD4+ T cells from blood. This chain links TRBV6-6 with TRBJ1-2; TRBD1 is a possible D gene (5 bases). The CDR3 DNA is TGTGCCAGCAGTTACTCAGCAGGGATCGGCTACACCTTC. Residues: CASSYSAGIGYTF.